This T cell receptor beta chain was profiled in a study of monozygotic twins with inflammatory bowel disease. The study subjected TCRalpha and TCRbeta cDNA to two nested PCRs of 16 and 9 cycles. Reprocessing the 5' RACE reads, TCRdb reports a single entry for every CDR3 protein and omits DNA. The sample has approximately 330,000 distinct CDR3 sequences. This CDR3 is built from 17 residues. Germline V gene lookup returns CDR1 SQVTM and CDR2 ANQGSEA. The chain links TRBV29-1 to TRBJ2-1; TCRdb designates TRBD2, a call that cannot be tested without DNA. The receptor was derived from a human donor with ulcerative colitis or Crohn's disease, or a healthy co-twin of an affected twin (not recorded which). The sequenced material came from blood. The chain's CDR3 is CSVGGLAGTESYNEQFF.